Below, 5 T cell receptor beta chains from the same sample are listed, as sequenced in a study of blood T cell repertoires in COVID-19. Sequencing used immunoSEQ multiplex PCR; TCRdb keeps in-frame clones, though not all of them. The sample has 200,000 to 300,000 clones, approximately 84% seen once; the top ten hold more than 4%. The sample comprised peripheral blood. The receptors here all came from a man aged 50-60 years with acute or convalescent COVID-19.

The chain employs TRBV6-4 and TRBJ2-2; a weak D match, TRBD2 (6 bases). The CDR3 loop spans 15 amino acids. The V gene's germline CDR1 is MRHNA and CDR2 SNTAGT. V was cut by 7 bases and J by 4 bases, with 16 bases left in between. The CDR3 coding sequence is TGTGCCAGCACCCTCGAGGCGGGGAGCACCGGGGAGCTGTTTTTT. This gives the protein CASTLEAGSTGELFF.

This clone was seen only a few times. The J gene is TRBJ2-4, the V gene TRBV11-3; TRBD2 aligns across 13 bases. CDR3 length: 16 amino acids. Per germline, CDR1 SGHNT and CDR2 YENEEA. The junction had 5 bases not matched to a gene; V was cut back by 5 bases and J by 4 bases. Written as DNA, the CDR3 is TGTGCCAGCAGCGGACGGACTAGCGGGAGTAAAAACATTCAGTACTTC. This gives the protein CASSGRTSGSKNIQYF.

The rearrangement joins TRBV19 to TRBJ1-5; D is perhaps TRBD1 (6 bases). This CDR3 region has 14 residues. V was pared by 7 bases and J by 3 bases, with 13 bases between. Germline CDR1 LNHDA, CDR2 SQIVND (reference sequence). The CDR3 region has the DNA TGTGCCAGTAACCCGGGACATTTCAATCAGCCCCAGCATTTT. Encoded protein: CASNPGHFNQPQHF.

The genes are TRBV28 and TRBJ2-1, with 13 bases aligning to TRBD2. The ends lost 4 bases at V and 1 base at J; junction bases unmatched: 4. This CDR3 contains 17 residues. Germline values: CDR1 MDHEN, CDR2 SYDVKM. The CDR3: CASSWTSGSSSYNEQFF. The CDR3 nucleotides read TGTGCCAGCAGTTGGACTAGCGGGAGTAGTTCCTACAATGAGCAGTTCTTC.

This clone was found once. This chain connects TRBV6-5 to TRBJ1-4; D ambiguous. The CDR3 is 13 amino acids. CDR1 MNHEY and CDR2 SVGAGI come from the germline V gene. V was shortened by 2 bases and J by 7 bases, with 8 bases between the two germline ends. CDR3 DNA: TGTGCCAGCAGTTACGGTATAGCTGAAAAACTGTTTTTT. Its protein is CASSYGIAEKLFF.